The 3 T cell receptor beta chains below come from one sample, sequenced in a study of blood T cell repertoires in COVID-19. Sequencing used immunoSEQ multiplex PCR; TCRdb keeps in-frame clones, though not all of them. Among around 300,000 clones listed, 80% to 90% were seen once. The sample comprised PBMCs or T cells enriched from blood (not recorded which). These receptors all stem from a woman under 30 who had recovered from COVID-19.

The J gene is TRBJ1-1, the V gene TRBV5-4; tentative D call: TRBD1 (6 bases). Germline-derived CDR1 and CDR2 are SGHNT and YYREEE (reference sequence). The CDR3 length is 16 residues. Trimming cost V 4 bases and J 2 bases, with 18 bases left between them. The CDR3 protein is CASSAIWTADNTEAFF. CDR3 coding DNA: TGTGCCAGCAGCGCTATTTGGACAGCCGACAACACTGAAGCTTTCTTT.

This rearrangement joins TRBV19 to TRBJ1-5; 8 bases match TRBD1. The CDR3 spans 18 residues. The V gene's germline CDR1 is LNHDA and CDR2 SQIVND (reference sequence). J was trimmed by 1 base and V by 5 bases; bases with no gene match: 13. CDR3 protein: CASSVLGTGPLSNQPQHF. The CDR3 nucleotides are TGTGCCAGTAGTGTTCTCGGGACAGGCCCTTTAAGCAATCAGCCCCAGCATTTT.

Comment on this clone: This CDR3 is also generated by other DNA sequences in the sample. This chain uses TRBV7-2 with TRBJ2-7; D is undetermined. V lost 1 base, J lost 4 bases, and 5 bases lay in between. From germline, CDR1 is SGHTA and CDR2 FQGNSA. The CDR3 is 12 residues long. CDR3 amino acids: CASSLVEYEQYF. In nucleotides, the CDR3 is TGTGCCAGCAGCTTAGTAGAATACGAGCAGTACTTC.